A selection of T cell receptor beta chains follows, all from one sample in a study of T cells after yellow fever vaccination. TCRdb re-derived calls from the 5' RACE reads in MiXCR, one entry per CDR3 protein. The sample includes 25,000 to 35,000 distinct CDR3 sequences, less than 5.5% of them seen just once. Sequencing was performed on CD8+ T cells sorted from PBMCs, taken 10 days after the yellow fever booster vaccination. Receptor source: a man under 40 who received the YFV17D yellow fever vaccine. The CDR3 runs from the conserved cysteine through the conserved F or W. Each record gives: J gene, V gene, clone size, CDR3 length, D gene, CDR3 protein, CDR3 DNA. D genes are given only for firm matches. Size is stated for part of the rows, as once, few or many counts, or as a class when the clone is expanded.

TRBJ1-1 TRBV20-1 . 14 TRBD1 CSADDRDRDTEAFF TGCAGTGCTGATGACAGGGACAGGGACACTGAAGCTTTCTTT
TRBJ2-1 TRBV12-3/TRBV12-4 many 15 . CASSFSGSRYNEQFF TGTGCCAGCAGTTTTAGTGGAAGCAGATACAATGAGCAGTTCTTC
TRBJ2-7 TRBV15 many 17 TRBD1 CATSSSLIRTGDHEQYF TGTGCCACCAGCAGCTCACTGATAAGGACAGGGGACCACGAGCAGTACTTC
TRBJ2-3 TRBV24-1 many 14 . CATRGQFSTDTQYF TGTGCCACCAGAGGACAGTTCAGCACAGATACGCAGTATTTT
TRBJ2-7 TRBV27 many 12 . CASSPGTGEQYF TGTGCCAGCAGTCCCGGCACGGGGGAGCAGTACTTC
TRBJ2-1 TRBV15 many 14 TRBD2 CATNSGASYNEQFF TGTGCCACCAATAGCGGGGCCTCCTACAATGAGCAGTTCTTC
TRBJ2-1 TRBV7-2 many 16 . CASTPEVAELYNEQFF TGTGCCAGCACCCCAGAGGTAGCGGAACTCTACAATGAGCAGTTCTTC
TRBJ2-3 TRBV13 many 14 . CASSLPSSTDTQYF TGTGCCAGCAGCTTACCATCTAGCACAGATACGCAGTATTTT
TRBJ2-2 TRBV12-3/TRBV12-4 many 16 TRBD2 CASSSGAGGGTGELFF TGTGCCAGCAGCTCCGGGGCGGGAGGGGGGACCGGGGAGCTGTTTTTT
TRBJ2-1 TRBV19 . 15 TRBD2 CASSMGLAGGNEQFF TGTGCCAGTAGTATGGGACTAGCGGGAGGGAATGAGCAGTTCTTC
TRBJ1-5 TRBV12-3/TRBV12-4 many 13 . CASSLWGFQPQHF TGTGCCAGCAGTTTATGGGGTTTTCAGCCCCAGCATTTT
TRBJ2-1 TRBV11-3 many 13 . CASGVQGKLEQFF TGTGCCAGCGGGGTACAGGGTAAGCTTGAGCAGTTCTTC
TRBJ2-7 TRBV10-2 many 14 . CASSESTGSYEQYF TGCGCCAGCAGTGAGTCGACAGGCTCCTACGAGCAGTACTTC
TRBJ1-1 TRBV7-8 many 14 . CASSIRYSDTEAFF TGTGCCAGCAGCATACGGTACAGTGACACTGAAGCTTTCTTT
TRBJ1-5 TRBV4-3 many 13 . CASSDTGNQPQHF TGCGCCAGCAGCGATACGGGCAATCAGCCCCAGCATTTT
TRBJ2-7 TRBV11-2 many 12 . CASSPTSYEQYF TGTGCCAGCAGCCCCACTAGTTACGAGCAGTACTTC
TRBJ2-6 TRBV21-1 many 15 . CASSKGGSGANVLTF TGTGCCAGCAGCAAAGGAGGCTCTGGGGCCAACGTCCTGACTTTC
TRBJ2-1 TRBV12-3/TRBV12-4 many 14 . CASSLGAQDNEQFF TGTGCCAGCAGTTTGGGAGCTCAGGACAATGAGCAGTTCTTC
TRBJ2-7 TRBV27 many 15 TRBD2 CASRPLAGAPYEQYF TGTGCCAGCAGGCCGTTAGCGGGAGCCCCCTACGAGCAGTACTTC